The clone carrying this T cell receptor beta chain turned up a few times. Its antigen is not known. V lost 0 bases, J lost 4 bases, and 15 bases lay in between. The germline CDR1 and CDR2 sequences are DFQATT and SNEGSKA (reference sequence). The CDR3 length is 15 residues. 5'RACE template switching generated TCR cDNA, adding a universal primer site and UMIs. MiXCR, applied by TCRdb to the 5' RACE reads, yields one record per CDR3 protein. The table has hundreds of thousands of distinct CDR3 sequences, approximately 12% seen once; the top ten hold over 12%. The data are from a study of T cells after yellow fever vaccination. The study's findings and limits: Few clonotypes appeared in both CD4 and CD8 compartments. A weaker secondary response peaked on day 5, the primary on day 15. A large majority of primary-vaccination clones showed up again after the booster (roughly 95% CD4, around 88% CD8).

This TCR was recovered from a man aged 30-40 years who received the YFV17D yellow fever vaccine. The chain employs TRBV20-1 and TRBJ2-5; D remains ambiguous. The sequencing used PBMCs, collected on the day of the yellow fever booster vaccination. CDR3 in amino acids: CSARDYLVAGETQYF. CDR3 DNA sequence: TGCAGTGCTAGAGATTATTTGGTAGCCGGAGAGACCCAGTACTTC.